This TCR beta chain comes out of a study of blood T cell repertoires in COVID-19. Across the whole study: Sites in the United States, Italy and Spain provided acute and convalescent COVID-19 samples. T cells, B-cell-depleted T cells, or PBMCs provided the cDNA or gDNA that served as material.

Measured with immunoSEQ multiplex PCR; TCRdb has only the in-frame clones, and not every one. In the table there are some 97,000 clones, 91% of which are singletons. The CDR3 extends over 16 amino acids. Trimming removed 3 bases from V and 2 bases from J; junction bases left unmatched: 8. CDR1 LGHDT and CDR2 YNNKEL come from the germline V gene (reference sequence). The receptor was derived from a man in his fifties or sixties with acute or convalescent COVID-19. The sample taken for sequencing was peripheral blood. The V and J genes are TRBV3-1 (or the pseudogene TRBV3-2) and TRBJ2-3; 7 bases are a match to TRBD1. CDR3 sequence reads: CASSQEQGSYTDTQYF. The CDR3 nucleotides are TGTGCCAGCAGCCAGGAACAGGGGTCATACACAGATACGCAGTATTTT.